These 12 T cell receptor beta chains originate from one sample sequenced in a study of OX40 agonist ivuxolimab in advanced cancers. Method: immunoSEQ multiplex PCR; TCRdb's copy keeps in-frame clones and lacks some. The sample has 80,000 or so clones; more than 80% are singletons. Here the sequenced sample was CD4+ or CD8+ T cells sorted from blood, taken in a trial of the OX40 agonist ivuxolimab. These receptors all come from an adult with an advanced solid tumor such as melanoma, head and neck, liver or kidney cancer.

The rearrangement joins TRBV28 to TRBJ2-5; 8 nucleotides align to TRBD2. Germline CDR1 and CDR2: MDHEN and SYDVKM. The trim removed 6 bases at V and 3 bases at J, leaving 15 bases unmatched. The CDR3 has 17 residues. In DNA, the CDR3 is TGTGCCAGCAGCGTTTGGCCAGTCGGGGGGGCCGAAGAGACCCAGTACTTC. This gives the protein CASSVWPVGGAEETQYF. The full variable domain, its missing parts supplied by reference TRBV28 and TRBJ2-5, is DVKVTQSSRYLVKRTGEKVFLECVQDMDHENMFWYRQDPGLGLRLIYFSYDVKMKEKGDIPEGYSVSREKKERFSLILESASTNQTSMYLCASSVWPVGGAEETQYFGPGTRLLVL.

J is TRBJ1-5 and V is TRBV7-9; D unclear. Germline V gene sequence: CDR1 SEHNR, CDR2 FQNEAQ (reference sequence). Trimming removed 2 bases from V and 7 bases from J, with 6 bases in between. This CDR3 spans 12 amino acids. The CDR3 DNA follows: TGTGCCAGCAGCTTATCGAGACAGCCCCAGCATTTT. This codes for CASSLSRQPQHF.

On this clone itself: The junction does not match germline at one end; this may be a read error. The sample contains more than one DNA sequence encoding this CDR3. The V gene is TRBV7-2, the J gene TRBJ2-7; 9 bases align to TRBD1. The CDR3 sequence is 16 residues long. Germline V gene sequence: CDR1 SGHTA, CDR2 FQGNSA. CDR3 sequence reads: CASSLISRQGAYEQYF. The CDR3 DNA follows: TGCGCCAGCAGCTTAATTTCCCGACAGGGGGCCTACGAGCAGTACTTC.

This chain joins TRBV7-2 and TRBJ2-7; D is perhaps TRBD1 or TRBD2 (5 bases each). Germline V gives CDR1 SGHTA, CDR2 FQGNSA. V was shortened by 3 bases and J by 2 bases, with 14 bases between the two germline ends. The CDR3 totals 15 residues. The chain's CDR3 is CASSFSRGAPYEQYF. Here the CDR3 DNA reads TGTGCCAGCAGCTTTTCAAGAGGGGCCCCCTACGAGCAGTACTTC.

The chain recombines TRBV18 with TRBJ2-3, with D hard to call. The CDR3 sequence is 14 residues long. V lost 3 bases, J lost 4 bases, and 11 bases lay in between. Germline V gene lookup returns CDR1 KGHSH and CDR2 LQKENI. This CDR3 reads CASSPPIQPDTQYF. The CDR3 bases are TGTGCCAGCTCACCCCCGATCCAGCCAGATACGCAGTATTTT.

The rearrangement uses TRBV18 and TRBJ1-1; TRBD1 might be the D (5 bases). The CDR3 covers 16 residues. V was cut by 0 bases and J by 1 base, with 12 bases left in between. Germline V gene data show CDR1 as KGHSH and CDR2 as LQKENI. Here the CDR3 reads CASSPPVRGRNTEAFF. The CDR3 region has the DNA TGTGCCAGCTCACCACCGGTGAGGGGTCGGAACACTGAAGCTTTCTTT.

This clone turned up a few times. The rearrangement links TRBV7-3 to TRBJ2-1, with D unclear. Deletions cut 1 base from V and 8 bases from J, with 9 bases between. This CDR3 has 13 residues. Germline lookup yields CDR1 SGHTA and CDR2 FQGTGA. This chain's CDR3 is CASSLNRGDEQFF. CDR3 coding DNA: TGTGCCAGCAGCTTAAATAGAGGCGATGAGCAGTTCTTC.

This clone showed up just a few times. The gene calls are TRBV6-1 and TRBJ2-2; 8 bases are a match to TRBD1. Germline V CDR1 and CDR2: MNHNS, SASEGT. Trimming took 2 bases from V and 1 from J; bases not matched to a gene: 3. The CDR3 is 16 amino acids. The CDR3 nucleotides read TGTGCCAGCAGTGAATGGGGGACAGGGAACACCGGGGAGCTGTTTTTT. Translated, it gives CASSEWGTGNTGELFF.

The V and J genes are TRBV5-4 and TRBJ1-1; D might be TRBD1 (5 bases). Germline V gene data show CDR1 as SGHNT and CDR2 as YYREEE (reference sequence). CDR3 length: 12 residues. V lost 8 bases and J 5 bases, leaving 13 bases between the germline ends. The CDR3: CASRQRGTEAFF. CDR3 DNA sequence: TGTGCCAGTAGACAGAGAGGGACTGAAGCTTTCTTT. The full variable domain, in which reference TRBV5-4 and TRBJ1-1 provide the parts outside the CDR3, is ETGVTQSPTHLIKTRGQQVTLRCSSQSGHNTVSWYQQALGQGPQFIFQYYREEENGRGNFPPRFSGLQFPNYSSELNVNALELDDSALYLCASRQRGTEAFFGQGTRLTVV.

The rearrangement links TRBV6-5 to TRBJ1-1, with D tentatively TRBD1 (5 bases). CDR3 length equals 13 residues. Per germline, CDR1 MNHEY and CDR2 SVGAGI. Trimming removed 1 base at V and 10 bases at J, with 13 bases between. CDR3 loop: CASSYWGMPTAFF. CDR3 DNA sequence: TGTGCCAGCAGTTACTGGGGGATGCCAACAGCTTTCTTT.

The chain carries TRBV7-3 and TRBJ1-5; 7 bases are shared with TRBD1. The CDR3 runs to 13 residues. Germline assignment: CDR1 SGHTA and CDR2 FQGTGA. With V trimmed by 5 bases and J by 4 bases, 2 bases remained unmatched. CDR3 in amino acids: CASSPTGNQPQHF. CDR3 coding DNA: TGTGCCAGCAGCCCGACAGGGAATCAGCCCCAGCATTTT.

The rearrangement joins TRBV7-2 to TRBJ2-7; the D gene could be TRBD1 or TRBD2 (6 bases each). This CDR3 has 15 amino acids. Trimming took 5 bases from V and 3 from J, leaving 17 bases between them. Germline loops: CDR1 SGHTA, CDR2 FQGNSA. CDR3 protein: CASSPEGGTGYEQYF. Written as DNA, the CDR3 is TGTGCCAGCAGCCCCGAGGGGGGAACGGGCTACGAGCAGTACTTC.